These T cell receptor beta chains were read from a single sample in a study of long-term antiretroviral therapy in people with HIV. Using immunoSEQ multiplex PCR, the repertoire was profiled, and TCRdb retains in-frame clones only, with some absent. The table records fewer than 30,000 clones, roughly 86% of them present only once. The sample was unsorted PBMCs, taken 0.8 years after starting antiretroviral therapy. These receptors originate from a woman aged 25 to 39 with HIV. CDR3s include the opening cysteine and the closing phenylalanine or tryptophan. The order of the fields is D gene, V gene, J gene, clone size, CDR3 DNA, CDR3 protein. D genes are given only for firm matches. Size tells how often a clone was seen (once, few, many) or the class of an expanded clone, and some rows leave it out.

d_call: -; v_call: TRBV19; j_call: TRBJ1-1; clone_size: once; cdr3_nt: TGTGCCAGTAGCCCAGGGGAGGGAAACACTGAAGCTTTCTTT; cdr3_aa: CASSPGEGNTEAFF
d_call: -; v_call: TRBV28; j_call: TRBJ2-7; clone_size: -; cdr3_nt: TGTGCCAGCAAAACCCACGGCAACTACGAGCAGTACTTC; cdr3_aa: CASKTHGNYEQYF
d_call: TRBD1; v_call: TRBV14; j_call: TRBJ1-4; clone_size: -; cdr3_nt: TGTGCCAGCAGCCCGAGACAGGGTTTCCAAGAAAAACTGTTTTTT; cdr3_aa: CASSPRQGFQEKLFF
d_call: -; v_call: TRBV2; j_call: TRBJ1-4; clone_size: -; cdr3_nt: TGTGCCAACACAGGGCTTGAGGGTGAAAAACTGTTTTTT; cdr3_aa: CANTGLEGEKLFF
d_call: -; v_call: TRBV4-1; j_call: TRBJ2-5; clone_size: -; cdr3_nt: TGCGCCAGCAGCCAGGGCAGGGAAGAGACCCAGTACTTC; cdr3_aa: CASSQGREETQYF
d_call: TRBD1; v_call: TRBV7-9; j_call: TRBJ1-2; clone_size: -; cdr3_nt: TGTGCCAGCAGCTCGACAGGGGGCCTTGGCTACACCTTC; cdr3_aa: CASSSTGGLGYTF
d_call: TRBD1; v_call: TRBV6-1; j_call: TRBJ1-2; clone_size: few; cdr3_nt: TGTGCCAGCAGAAATCGACAGGGTTATTATGGCTACACCTTC; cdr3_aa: CASRNRQGYYGYTF
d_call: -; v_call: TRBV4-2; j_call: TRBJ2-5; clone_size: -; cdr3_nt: TGTGCCAGCAGCCAAGATACGGCAGCTTCCCAAGAGACCCAGTACTTC; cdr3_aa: CASSQDTAASQETQYF
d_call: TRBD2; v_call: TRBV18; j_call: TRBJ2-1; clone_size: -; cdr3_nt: TGTGCCAGCTCACGGACTAGCGGATCGGCCAATGAGCAGTTCTTC; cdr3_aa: CASSRTSGSANEQFF
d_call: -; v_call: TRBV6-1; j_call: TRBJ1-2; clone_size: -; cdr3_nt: TGTGCCAGCAGTGAGTGGGACACGGCACCTAACTATGGCTACACCTTC; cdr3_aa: CASSEWDTAPNYGYTF
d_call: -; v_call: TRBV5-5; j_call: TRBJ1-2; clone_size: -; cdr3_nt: TGTGCCAGCAGCCTGGGGGCTAACTATGGCTACACCTTC; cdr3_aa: CASSLGANYGYTF
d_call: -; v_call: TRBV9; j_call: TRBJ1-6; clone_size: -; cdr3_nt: TGTGCCAGCAGCTTAACGGACGGGGCTAATTCACCCCTCCACTTT; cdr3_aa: CASSLTDGANSPLHF
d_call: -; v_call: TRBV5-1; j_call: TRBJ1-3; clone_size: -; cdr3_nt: TGCGCCAGCAGCTTGGAGATGGGGGCAGCGGGAAACACCATATATTTT; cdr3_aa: CASSLEMGAAGNTIYF
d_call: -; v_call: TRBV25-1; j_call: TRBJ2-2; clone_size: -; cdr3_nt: TGTGCCAGTCAAGGGCCCTCTAACACCGGGGAGCTGTTTTTT; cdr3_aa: CASQGPSNTGELFF
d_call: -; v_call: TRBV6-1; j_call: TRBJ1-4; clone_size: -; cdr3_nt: TGTGCCAGCAGTGACGGCCCAGGAAAACTGTTTTTT; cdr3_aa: CASSDGPGKLFF
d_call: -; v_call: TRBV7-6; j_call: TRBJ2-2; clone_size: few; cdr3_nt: TGTGCCAGCAGCTCCGGGGGAGCTGACGACACCGGGGAGCTGTTTTTT; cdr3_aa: CASSSGGADDTGELFF
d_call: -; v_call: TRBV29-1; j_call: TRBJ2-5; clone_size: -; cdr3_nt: TGCAGCGTTGAGGAGGGGAGAAGAGAGACCCAGTACTTC; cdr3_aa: CSVEEGRRETQYF
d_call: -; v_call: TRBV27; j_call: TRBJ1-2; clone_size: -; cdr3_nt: TGTGCCAGCAGTTTAAGGGGGGAGGCCTCCTATGGCTACACCTTC; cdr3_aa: CASSLRGEASYGYTF
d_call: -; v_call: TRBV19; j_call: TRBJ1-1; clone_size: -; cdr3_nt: TGTGCCAGTACCCGACGTGGAAGTACGAACACTGAAGCTTTCTTT; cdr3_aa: CASTRRGSTNTEAFF
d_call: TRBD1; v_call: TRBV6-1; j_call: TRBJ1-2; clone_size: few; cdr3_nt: TGTGCCAGTCTTAGTACAGGGGGCGCTTATGGCTACACCTTC; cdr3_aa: CASLSTGGAYGYTF
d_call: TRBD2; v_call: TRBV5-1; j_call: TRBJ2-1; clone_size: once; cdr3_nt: TGCGCCAGCAGCTTGGGGAGCGGGGGGCTCACCAATGAGCAGTTCTTC; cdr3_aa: CASSLGSGGLTNEQFF
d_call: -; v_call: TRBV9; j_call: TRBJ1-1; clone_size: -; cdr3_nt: TGTGCCAGCAGCGTAGGGGGGTCCATCTATTTGAACACTGAAGCTTTCTTT; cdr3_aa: CASSVGGSIYLNTEAFF
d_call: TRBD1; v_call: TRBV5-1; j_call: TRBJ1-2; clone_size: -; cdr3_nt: TGCGCCAGCAGCTTGAAGGGGGCGGGGGGCTACACCTTC; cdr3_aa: CASSLKGAGGYTF
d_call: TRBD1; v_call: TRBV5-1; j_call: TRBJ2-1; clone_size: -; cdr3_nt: TGCGCCAGCCAACCCGGGACAGGGGGCAATGAGCAGTTCTTC; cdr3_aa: CASQPGTGGNEQFF
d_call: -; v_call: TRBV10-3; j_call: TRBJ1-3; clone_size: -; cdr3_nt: TGTGCCATCATCGGACTTGGTTCACCTAGCTCTGGAAACACCATATATTTT; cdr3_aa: CAIIGLGSPSSGNTIYF
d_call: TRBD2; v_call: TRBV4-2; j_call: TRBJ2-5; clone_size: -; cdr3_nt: TGTGCCAGCAGGGCTCGTAGCGGGGGGAGGCTGGAGACCCAGTACTTC; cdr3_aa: CASRARSGGRLETQYF
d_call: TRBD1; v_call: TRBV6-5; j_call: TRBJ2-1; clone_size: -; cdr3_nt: TGTGCCAGCAGTTACACCGGGACAGGCAACAATGAGCAGTTCTTC; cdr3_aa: CASSYTGTGNNEQFF
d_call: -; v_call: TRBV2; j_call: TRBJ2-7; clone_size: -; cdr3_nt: TGTGCCAGCAGTGTTGCAAACTACGAGCAGTACTTC; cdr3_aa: CASSVANYEQYF
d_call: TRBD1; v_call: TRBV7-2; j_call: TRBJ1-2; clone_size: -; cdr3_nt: TGTGCCAGCAGACCCGGGACAGGGGGTGCGGGCTACACCTTC; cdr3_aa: CASRPGTGGAGYTF
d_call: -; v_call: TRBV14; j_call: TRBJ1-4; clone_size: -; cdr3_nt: TGTGCCAGCAGCCAAGATGGGGGCTATAATGAAAAACTGTTTTTT; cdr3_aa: CASSQDGGYNEKLFF
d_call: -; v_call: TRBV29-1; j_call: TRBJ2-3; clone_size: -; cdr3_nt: TGCAGCGTTGGAGGACAGAGCACAGATACGCAGTATTTT; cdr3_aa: CSVGGQSTDTQYF
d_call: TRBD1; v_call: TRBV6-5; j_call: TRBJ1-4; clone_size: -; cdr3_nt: TGTGCCAGCAGTTTCGGGACAGGGGCAACTAATGAAAAACTGTTTTTT; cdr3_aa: CASSFGTGATNEKLFF
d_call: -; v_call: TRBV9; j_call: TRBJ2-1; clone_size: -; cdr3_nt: TGTGCCAGCAGCGGCACTAACGAAGCGGTGAAGCAGTTCTTC; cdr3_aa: CASSGTNEAVKQFF
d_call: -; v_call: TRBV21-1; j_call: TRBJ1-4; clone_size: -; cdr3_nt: TGTGCCAGCAGCAAAGACGTGCAGGATATTGGGACTAATGAAAAACTGTTTTTT; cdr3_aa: CASSKDVQDIGTNEKLFF
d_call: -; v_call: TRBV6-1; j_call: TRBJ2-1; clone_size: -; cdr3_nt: TGTGCCAGCAGTGTCCTAGGATCCGCCAATGAGCAGTTCTTC; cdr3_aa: CASSVLGSANEQFF
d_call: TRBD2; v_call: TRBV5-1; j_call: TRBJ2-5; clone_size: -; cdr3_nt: TGCGCCAGCAGCTTGGACGGGGGGGCTCCCACAAGTTATCGAGAGACCCAGTACTTC; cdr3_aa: CASSLDGGAPTSYRETQYF
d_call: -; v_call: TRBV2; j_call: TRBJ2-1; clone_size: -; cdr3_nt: TGTGCCAGCAGTGGACATGAACTCTACAATGAGCAGTTCTTC; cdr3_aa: CASSGHELYNEQFF
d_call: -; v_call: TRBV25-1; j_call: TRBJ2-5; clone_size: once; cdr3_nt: TGTGCCAGCAGTGAATTAACCCAAGAGACCCAGTACTTC; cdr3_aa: CASSELTQETQYF
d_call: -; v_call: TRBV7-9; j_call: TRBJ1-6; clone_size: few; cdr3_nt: TGTGCCAGCAGCCCCCCAGATGGGAATTCACCCCTCCACTTT; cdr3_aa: CASSPPDGNSPLHF
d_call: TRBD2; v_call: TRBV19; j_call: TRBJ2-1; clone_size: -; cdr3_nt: TGTGCCAGTAGTATAACTAGCGGGGCGCCTCGCACCAACAATGAGCAGTTCTTC; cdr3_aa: CASSITSGAPRTNNEQFF
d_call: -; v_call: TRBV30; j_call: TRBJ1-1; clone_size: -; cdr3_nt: TGTGCCTGGAGTGCGGGACTCCAGTCGGGAGCAGCTTTCTTT; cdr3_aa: CAWSAGLQSGAAFF
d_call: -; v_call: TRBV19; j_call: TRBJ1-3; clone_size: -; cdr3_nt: TGTGCCATCCTCTCTGGAAACACCATATATTTT; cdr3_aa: CAILSGNTIYF
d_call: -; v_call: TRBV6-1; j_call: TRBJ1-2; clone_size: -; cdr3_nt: TGTGCCAGCAGTGAAGGTGCAGGGGATGGGGGAGGCTACACCTTC; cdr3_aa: CASSEGAGDGGGYTF
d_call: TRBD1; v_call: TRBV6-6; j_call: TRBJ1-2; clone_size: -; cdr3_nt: TGTGCCAGCAGTATACAGGGGGCTGTTAACTATGGCTACACCTTC; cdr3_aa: CASSIQGAVNYGYTF
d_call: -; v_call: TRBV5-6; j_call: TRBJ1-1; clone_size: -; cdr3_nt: TGTGCCAGCAGCTTGGGGGCCGAAGCTTTCTTT; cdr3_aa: CASSLGAEAFF
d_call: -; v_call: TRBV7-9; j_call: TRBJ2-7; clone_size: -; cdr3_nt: TGTGCCAGCTTTTGCAGGGAAAATTCCTACGAGCAGTACTTC; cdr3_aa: CASFCRENSYEQYF
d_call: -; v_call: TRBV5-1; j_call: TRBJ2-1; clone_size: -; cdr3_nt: TGCGCCAGCAGCTGGGGGGGACAACCAAATGAGCAGTTCTTC; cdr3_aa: CASSWGGQPNEQFF
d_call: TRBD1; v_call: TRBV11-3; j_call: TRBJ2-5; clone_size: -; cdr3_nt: TGTGCCAGCAGCGAGGGACAGGGGGCCGGAGAGACCCAGTACTTC; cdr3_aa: CASSEGQGAGETQYF
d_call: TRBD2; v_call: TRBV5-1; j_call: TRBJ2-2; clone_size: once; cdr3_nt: TGCGCCAGCAGCTTGATTAGCGGGGAGCTCACCGGGGAGCTGTTTTTT; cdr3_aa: CASSLISGELTGELFF
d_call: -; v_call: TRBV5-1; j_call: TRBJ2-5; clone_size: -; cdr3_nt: TGCGCCAGCAGCTGGGGACCCAAAGACGCAAAAGAGACCCAGTACTTC; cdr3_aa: CASSWGPKDAKETQYF
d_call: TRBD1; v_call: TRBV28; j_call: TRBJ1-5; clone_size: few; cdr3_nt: TGTGCCAGCAGTTACGGGACAGGGGGCAAAGGCAATCAGCCCCAGCATTTT; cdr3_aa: CASSYGTGGKGNQPQHF
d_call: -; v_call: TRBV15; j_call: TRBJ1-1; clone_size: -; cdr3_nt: TGTGCCACCAGCAGAGTGAGTGGGGGCTTCGGAAACACTGAAGCTTTCTTT; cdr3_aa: CATSRVSGGFGNTEAFF
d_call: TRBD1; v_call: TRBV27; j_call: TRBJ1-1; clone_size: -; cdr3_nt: TGTGCCAGCAGTGCATACAGGGGAAGGGGGACTGAAGCTTTCTTT; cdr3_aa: CASSAYRGRGTEAFF
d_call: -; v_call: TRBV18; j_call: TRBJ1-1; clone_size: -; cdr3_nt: TGTGCCAGCTCACCCGAGGGGAACACTGAAGCTTTCTTT; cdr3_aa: CASSPEGNTEAFF
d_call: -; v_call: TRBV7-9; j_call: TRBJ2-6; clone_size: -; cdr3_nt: TGTGCCAGTACAGGGTCTGGGGCCAACGTCCTGACTTTC; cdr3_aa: CASTGSGANVLTF
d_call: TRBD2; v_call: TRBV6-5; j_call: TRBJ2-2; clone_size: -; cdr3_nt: TGTGCCAGCAGTTGGGGGGGGAACACCGGGGAGCTGTTTTTT; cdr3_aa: CASSWGGNTGELFF
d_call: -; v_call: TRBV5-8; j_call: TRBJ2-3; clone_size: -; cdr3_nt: TGTGCCAGCAGCTTAGCGGTAGATACGCAGTATTTT; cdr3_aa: CASSLAVDTQYF
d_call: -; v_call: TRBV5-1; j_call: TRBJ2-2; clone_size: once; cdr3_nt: TGCGCCAGCAGCTGGGGGGTCGCACCCGGGGAGCTGTTTTTT; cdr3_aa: CASSWGVAPGELFF
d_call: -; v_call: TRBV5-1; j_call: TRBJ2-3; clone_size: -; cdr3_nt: TGCGCCAGCAGCACCTCCGGGGATGCAGATACGCAGTATTTT; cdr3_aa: CASSTSGDADTQYF